This entry concerns a single T cell receptor beta chain. As yet, its antigen is unknown. The data stem from a study of PD-1 blockade in mismatch repair-deficient tumors. Across the study: Enrolled 2013-2016, patients had progressing, pretreated mismatch repair-deficient cancers of 11 to 13 types. Study observations and caveats: Tumor-resident clones, often undetectable pretreatment in blood, expanded then contracted after pembrolizumab.

Trimming pared 0 bases from V and 6 bases from J, leaving 18 bases between. Germline V CDR1 and CDR2: LGHNT, FRNRAP. The CDR3 is 17 amino acids. The method was immunoSEQ multiplex PCR; TCRdb's version includes in-frame clones alone and lacks a portion of them. The table has about 120,000 clones, about 85% seen once. The sequence was collected from an adult with mismatch repair-deficient cancer. Sequencing used peripheral blood, obtained 44 weeks after starting pembrolizumab. The rearrangement uses TRBV12-5 and TRBJ2-1; D not resolved. CDR3 in amino acids: CASGLVVRGTEPNEQFF. The CDR3, as DNA: TGTGCTAGTGGTTTGGTAGTTCGAGGTACCGAACCCAATGAGCAGTTCTTC.